These 27 T cell receptor beta chains were sequenced from one sample in a study of control samples from healthy donors and cancer patients. Generated by immunoSEQ multiplex PCR, the TCRdb table keeps only in-frame clones and is missing some. The table records about 110,000 clones, roughly 92% of them present only once. Sample: blood. Receptors were obtained from a woman aged 18-35 years in good health.

V gene TRBV28 combines with J gene TRBJ2-5, with 8 nucleotides matching TRBD1. The CDR3 contains 13 residues. Germline CDR1 reads MDHEN; CDR2 reads SYDVKM. J gave up 11 bases and V 2 bases, and 7 bases lay outside the gene matches. CDR3 loop: CASSLLRGRSQYF. CDR3 DNA sequence: TGTGCCAGCAGTTTACTCAGGGGGCGGTCGCAGTACTTC.

J is TRBJ2-1 and V is TRBV6-5; 8 nucleotides line up with TRBD2. Per germline, CDR1 MNHEY and CDR2 SVGAGI. The CDR3 has 15 amino acids. The V gene end was trimmed by 6 bases and the J gene end by 1 base; junction bases not matched to a gene: 5. CDR3 nucleotides: TGTGCCAGCAGCAAAAGCGGGGGTTCCTACAATGAGCAGTTCTTC. It codes for CASSKSGGSYNEQFF.

The J gene is TRBJ2-7, the V gene TRBV4-2, with 12 nucleotides matching TRBD2. Germline V gives CDR1 LGHNA, CDR2 YNFKEQ. The junction had 4 bases not matched to a gene; V was cut back by 1 base and J by 6 bases. The CDR3 has 15 amino acids. The CDR3 spells CASSQGLAGVFEQYF. The CDR3 DNA reads TGTGCCAGCAGCCAAGGACTAGCGGGAGTCTTCGAGCAGTACTTC.

This clone has just a few counts. This rearrangement joins TRBV12-5 to TRBJ1-5; D unclear. Deletions cut 3 bases from V and 5 bases from J, with 8 bases between. Looked up from germline, CDR1 is LGHNT and CDR2 is FRNRAP. This CDR3 is 13 amino acids long. As DNA, the CDR3 is TGTGCTAGTGGTTTAGAACCTGATCAGCCCCAGCATTTT. Amino acid sequence: CASGLEPDQPQHF. The full variable domain, with the rest looked up from reference TRBV12-5 and TRBJ1-5, is DARVTQTPRHKVTEMGQEVTMRCQPILGHNTVFWYRQTMMQGLELLAYFRNRAPLDDSGMPKDRFSAEMPDATLATLKIQPSEPRDSAVYFCASGLEPDQPQHFGDGTRLSIL.

This clone was recorded only once. The rearrangement uses TRBV10-3 and TRBJ1-1; weak D call: TRBD1 (5 bases). Germline values: CDR1 ENHRY, CDR2 SYGVKD. The CDR3 spans 14 residues. Trimming removed 6 bases from V and 6 bases from J, with 17 bases in between. The DNA for the CDR3 is TGTGCCATCAGCATATCCTCAGGGATCGCTGAAGCTTTCTTT. Its protein product is CAISISSGIAEAFF.

The rearrangement links TRBV27 to TRBJ2-5, with 8 positions matching TRBD1. The CDR3 spans 15 residues. Germline values: CDR1 MNHEY, CDR2 SMNVEV (reference sequence). J was trimmed by 4 bases and V by 6 bases; bases with no gene match: 10. In DNA, the CDR3 is TGTGCCAGCAGACCCTCGACAGGGGCCGCAGAGACCCAGTACTTC. This codes for CASRPSTGAAETQYF.

Only one count was recorded for this clone. The chain is built from TRBV4-3 and TRBJ2-7; maybe TRBD2 (5 bases). V shed 0 bases and J shed 2 bases, with 8 bases lying between them. The CDR3 runs to 14 residues. Germline assignment: CDR1 LGHNA and CDR2 YSLEER. The CDR3 spells CASSQDFGTYEQYF. CDR3 DNA sequence: TGCGCCAGCAGCCAAGATTTCGGGACCTACGAGCAGTACTTC.

This clone is a singleton in its sample. This chain connects TRBV5-4 to TRBJ2-7, with D perhaps TRBD1 (6 bases). The germline V gene has CDR1 SGHNT and CDR2 YYREEE (reference sequence). Trimming took 4 bases from V and 2 from J, leaving 13 bases between them. This CDR3 region has 14 residues. CDR3 amino acids: CASSPRQDPYEQYF. In nucleotides, the CDR3 is TGTGCCAGCAGCCCTCGACAGGACCCCTACGAGCAGTACTTC.

This clone was seen only a few times. The chain has TRBV18 and TRBJ1-2; possibly TRBD1 for D (5 bases). The CDR3 has 13 amino acids. Germline assignment: CDR1 KGHSH and CDR2 LQKENI. V lost 2 bases and J lost 4, with 8 bases in between. The CDR3 here is CASSPGAGYGYTF. CDR3 coding DNA: TGTGCCAGCTCACCAGGGGCGGGCTATGGCTACACCTTC. Based on the CDR3 plus reference TRBV18 and TRBJ1-2, the full variable domain is NAGVMQNPRHLVRRRGQEARLRCSPMKGHSHVYWYRQLPEEGLKFMVYLQKENIIDESGMPKERFSAEFPKEGPSILRIQQVVRGDSAAYFCASSPGAGYGYTFGSGTRLTVV.

This rearrangement joins TRBV7-2 to TRBJ1-1, with TRBD1 identical over 7 bases. This CDR3 region has 15 residues. Trimming took 1 base from V and 3 from J; bases not matched to a gene: 5. Germline V gene lookup returns CDR1 SGHTA and CDR2 FQGNSA. This chain's CDR3 is CASSLEDRADTEAFF. In DNA, the CDR3 is TGTGCCAGCAGCTTAGAAGACAGGGCGGACACTGAAGCTTTCTTT.

This sequence joins TRBV4-3 and TRBJ2-1, with TRBD2 identical over 12 bases. The V gene's germline CDR1 is LGHNA and CDR2 YSLEER. This CDR3 has 17 residues. The V gene end was trimmed by 0 bases and the J gene end by 0 bases; junction bases not matched to a gene: 0. The CDR3 loop reads CASSQETSGSSYNEQFF. CDR3 bases: TGCGCCAGCAGCCAAGAGACTAGCGGGAGCTCCTACAATGAGCAGTTCTTC.

The chain joins TRBV27 to TRBJ2-3; D call uncertain. Trimming took 3 bases from V and 8 from J, leaving 18 bases between them. The CDR3 runs 15 residues. CDR1 and CDR2 (germline): MNHEY, SMNVEV (reference sequence). DNA of the CDR3: TGTGCCAGCAGTTTGTACGACATGCCCACGGTTACGCAGTATTTT. This translates into CASSLYDMPTVTQYF.

The V and J genes are TRBV30 and TRBJ1-1; D uncertain. V was clipped by 2 bases and J by 2 bases, with 15 bases between them. The CDR3 covers 15 residues. Germline CDR1 GTSNPN, CDR2 SVGIG (reference sequence). The CDR3 is CAWSWTMERNTEAFF. DNA of the CDR3: TGTGCCTGGAGTTGGACCATGGAACGAAACACTGAAGCTTTCTTT.

With regard to this clone: At one end, the junction sequence differs from germline, possibly due to a read error. The identical CDR3 is also encoded by other nucleotide sequences in the sample. The V gene is TRBV24-1, the J gene TRBJ2-2; TRBD2 matches 9 bases. The CDR3 has 18 residues. Germline values: CDR1 KGHDR, CDR2 SFDVKD. Here the CDR3 reads CATSDPPSGGRNTGELFF. CDR3 in DNA: TGTGCCACCAGTGACCCCCCCAGCGGGGGGCGGAACACCGGGGAGCTGTTCTTT.

This chain connects TRBV10-1 to TRBJ2-1; a weak D match, TRBD2 (7 bases). Trimming pared 8 bases from V and 2 bases from J, leaving 25 bases between. CDR3 length equals 18 residues. CDR1 is WNHNN and CDR2 is SYGVQD in the germline V gene (reference sequence). CDR3 in amino acids: CASVIVWGGAGTYNEQFF. The DNA for the CDR3 is TGCGCCAGCGTGATAGTGTGGGGGGGCGCTGGGACCTACAATGAGCAGTTCTTC.

In this sample, this clone turned up a few times. The chain joins TRBV7-2 to TRBJ2-3; possibly TRBD1 or TRBD2 for D (5 bases each). The V end lost 5 bases, the J end lost 10 bases, and 19 bases lay between the germline ends. CDR3 length: 14 amino acids. CDR1 SGHTA and CDR2 FQGNSA come from the germline V gene. The CDR3 DNA reads as TGTGCCAGCAGCCACCGGGACGGAACGAACTCGCAGTATTTT. Its protein is CASSHRDGTNSQYF.

This chain joins TRBV7-3 and TRBJ2-1, with 10 bases fitting TRBD2. Per the germline V gene, CDR1 is SGHTA and CDR2 is FQGTGA. The J segment lost 6 bases and the V segment lost 0 bases, leaving 11 bases of the junction unmatched. The length of the CDR3 is 18 residues. CDR3 protein: CASSLTPGSGRAGNEQFF. The CDR3 coding sequence is TGTGCCAGCAGCTTAACCCCGGGGAGCGGGAGGGCTGGCAATGAGCAGTTCTTC.

This chain connects TRBV4-3 to TRBJ1-3, with D tentatively TRBD1 (5 bases). Germline V gene data show CDR1 as LGHNA and CDR2 as YSLEER. Trimming took 0 bases from V and 0 from J, leaving 9 bases between them. The CDR3 runs to 16 residues. This CDR3 is CASSQEPDSSGNTIYF. The CDR3, as DNA: TGCGCCAGCAGCCAAGAACCCGACAGCTCTGGAAACACCATATATTTT.

The chain employs TRBV19 and TRBJ1-1, with TRBD1 as a possible D gene (6 bases). CDR3 length: 15 residues. Trimming shortened V by 5 bases and J by 1 base, and 14 bases separated the two germline ends. Germline values: CDR1 LNHDA, CDR2 SQIVND (reference sequence). The CDR3 region has the DNA TGTGCCAGTAGTGACAGGTCTTTTCCGAACACTGAAGCTTTCTTT. Its translation: CASSDRSFPNTEAFF. The complete variable domain, with remaining parts taken from reference TRBV19 and TRBJ1-1, reads DGGITQSPKYLFRKEGQNVTLSCEQNLNHDAMYWYRQDPGQGLRLIYYSQIVNDFQKGDIAEGYSVSREKKESFPLTVTSAQKNPTAFYLCASSDRSFPNTEAFFGQGTRLTVV.

This clone was detected only a few times. The CDR3 nucleotides read TGTGCCACCCGGCGGGGTCCGGGGGAGACCCAGTACTTC. Protein sequence: CATRRGPGETQYF. The chain joins TRBV24-1 to TRBJ2-5; TRBD2 might be the D (6 bases). V was cut by 9 bases and J by 5 bases, with 15 bases left in between. The CDR3 contains 13 residues. The germline gives CDR1 KGHDR, CDR2 SFDVKD.

The CDR3 nucleotides are TGTGCCAGCATGTGGGGAATGAACACTGAAGCTTTCTTT. Protein product: CASMWGMNTEAFF. The chain employs TRBV12-3 or TRBV12-4 and TRBJ1-1; no clear D gene. The CDR3 spans 13 residues. V lost 7 bases and J 0 bases, leaving 9 bases between the germline ends.

The rearrangement links TRBV6-5 to TRBJ2-3; tentatively, D is TRBD2 (6 bases). The CDR3 length is 14 residues. Trimming cost V 6 bases and J 4 bases, with 14 bases left between them. Germline V gene sequence: CDR1 MNHEY, CDR2 SVGAGI. CDR3 DNA sequence: TGTGCCAGCAGCCTAGCGTTTCTTCCAGATACGCAGTATTTT. Protein sequence: CASSLAFLPDTQYF.

The genes are TRBV28 and TRBJ2-3; 10 nucleotides line up with TRBD1. Germline lookup yields CDR1 MDHEN and CDR2 SYDVKM. V gave up 10 bases and J gave up 2 bases; unmatched junction bases: 6. This CDR3 is built from 14 residues. As DNA, the CDR3 is TGTGCCACCCGGGGGACAGGGGCCACAGATACGCAGTATTTT. Its protein product is CATRGTGATDTQYF.

This rearrangement joins TRBV3-1 (or the pseudogene TRBV3-2) to TRBJ1-1; D uncertain. The V end was cut by 0 bases, the J end by 8 bases, with 16 bases between. The CDR3 consists of 15 residues. In germline, CDR1 is LGHDT, CDR2 YNNKEL (reference sequence). CDR3 loop: CASSQDLLGKWEAFF. The CDR3 coding sequence is TGTGCCAGCAGCCAAGATCTTTTGGGGAAGTGGGAAGCTTTCTTT.

The V call is TRBV18, the J call TRBJ2-3, with 10 bases matching TRBD2. Unmatched junction bases numbered 8, after V lost 2 bases and J lost 6 bases. The CDR3 has 16 residues. Germline V gene sequence: CDR1 KGHSH, CDR2 LQKENI. The CDR3 nucleotides read TGTGCCAGCTCACCAATTCTAGCGGGGGACATGGATACGCAGTATTTT. It codes for CASSPILAGDMDTQYF.

J is TRBJ2-7 and V is TRBV7-9; 10 bases line up with TRBD1. CDR3 length equals 17 residues. The V segment lost 6 bases and the J segment 3 bases; nucleotides outside the gene matches: 14. Per the germline V gene, CDR1 is SEHNR and CDR2 is FQNEAQ (reference sequence). This CDR3 reads CASSSGTGAIRDYEQYF. The CDR3, as DNA: TGTGCCAGCAGTTCCGGGACAGGGGCTATCAGGGACTACGAGCAGTACTTC.

The J gene is TRBJ2-4, the V gene TRBV4-3; D unresolved. CDR1 LGHNA and CDR2 YSLEER come from the germline V gene. The CDR3 length is 13 residues. V was cut by 3 bases and J by 7 bases, with 10 bases left in between. The CDR3 bases are TGCGCCAGCAGCCATGCGGTCGAGAACATTCAGTACTTC. It specifies CASSHAVENIQYF.